A single sample gave rise to the 30 T cell receptor beta chains below, sequenced in a study of early T cells in non-severe SARS-CoV-2 infection. MiXCR, run by TCRdb on the 5' RACE reads, gives a single entry per CDR3 protein. In the table there are 35,000 to 45,000 distinct CDR3 sequences, under 6.5% of which are singletons. What was sequenced was whole blood. Receptors originate from an adult who was a healthcare worker with PCR-confirmed SARS-CoV-2 infection or an uninfected control (not recorded which).

This clonotype was found a few times. The chain carries TRBV29-1 and TRBJ2-5, with 12 bases matching TRBD1. V gave up 4 bases and J gave up 4 bases; unmatched junction bases: 4. The CDR3 extends over 14 amino acids. Per the germline V gene, CDR1 is SQVTM and CDR2 is ANQGSEA. The CDR3 DNA follows: TGCAGCGTTGCTCAGGGACAGGGGGCAGAGACCCAGTACTTC. Residues: CSVAQGQGAETQYF.

This clonotype has only a few counts. The chain combines TRBV3-1 with TRBJ2-3; 7 positions agree with TRBD2. V trimming: 1 base; J trimming: 4 bases; junction bases outside the gene matches: 14. CDR1 and CDR2 from the germline V gene are LGHDT and YNNKEL (reference sequence). The length of the CDR3 is 18 residues. CDR3 DNA: TGTGCCAGCAGCCAAGTCGAGGGAGGGAAGAATGGGGCAGATACGCAGTATTTT. This codes for CASSQVEGGKNGADTQYF.

This clonotype was counted at least ten times. The chain employs TRBV30 and TRBJ1-1, with D perhaps matching TRBD1 (5 bases). The V end was cut by 4 bases, the J end by 1 base, with 10 bases between. The CDR3 totals 13 residues. Germline assignment: CDR1 GTSNPN and CDR2 SVGIG (reference sequence). In DNA, the CDR3 is TGTGCCTGGAAGAGAGGACAGAACACTGAAGCTTTCTTT. Translating gives CAWKRGQNTEAFF.

Ten or more counts support this clonotype. The chain recombines TRBV6-6 with TRBJ1-5; 7 nucleotides align to TRBD1. Germline V gene data show CDR1 as MNHNY and CDR2 as SVGAGI (reference sequence). V dropped 6 bases and J dropped 2; count of bases not matched to a gene: 10. This CDR3 spans 16 amino acids. CDR3 sequence reads: CASRQQGKRGNQPQHF. Here the CDR3 DNA reads TGTGCCAGCAGGCAACAGGGGAAGAGAGGCAATCAGCCCCAGCATTTT.

This clonotype was observed at least ten times. This rearrangement joins TRBV4-1 to TRBJ2-1; 8 bases are a match to TRBD2. V trimming: 5 bases; J trimming: 7 bases; junction bases outside the gene matches: 7. CDR1 is MGHRA, CDR2 YSYEKL, per germline. This CDR3 has 14 residues. The CDR3 DNA is TGCGCCAGCAGCAGAGCGGGAGAAGTGAATGAGCAGTTCTTC. It is translated as CASSRAGEVNEQFF.

This clonotype was picked up a small number of times. The chain uses TRBV2 and TRBJ2-7, with D possibly being TRBD1 or TRBD2 (5 bases each). V lost 5 bases, J lost 6 bases, and 23 bases lay in between. The CDR3 contains 16 residues. Germline V gene lookup returns CDR1 SNHLY and CDR2 FYNNEI. As DNA, the CDR3 is TGTGCCAGCAGTCAGGGAGCCAGCTTGAGTCTCGGCGAGCAGTACTTC. Translation gives CASSQGASLSLGEQYF. Together with reference TRBV2 and TRBJ2-7, the CDR3 gives the full variable domain: EPEVTQTPSHQVTQMGQEVILRCVPISNHLYFYWYRQILGQKVEFLVSFYNNEISEKSEIFDDQFSVERPDGSNFTLKIRSTKLEDSAMYFCASSQGASLSLGEQYFGPGTRLTVT.

The J gene is TRBJ1-1, the V gene TRBV29-1; D is unresolved. With 3 bases removed from V and 2 bases from J, the gap between germline ends came to 10 bases. Germline V gene lookup returns CDR1 SQVTM and CDR2 ANQGSEA. This CDR3 is built from 13 residues. The CDR3 spells CSVDGVSNTEAFF. The CDR3 nucleotides read TGCAGCGTTGACGGCGTTAGTAACACTGAAGCTTTCTTT.

This rearrangement joins TRBV10-3 to TRBJ2-3, with 8 bases identical to TRBD2. J lost 2 bases, V lost 6 bases, and 4 bases had no gene match. This CDR3 spans 14 amino acids. CDR1 ENHRY and CDR2 SYGVKD come from the germline V gene. In DNA, the CDR3 is TGTGCCATCAGGCCCGGACTAGCCACAGATACGCAGTATTTT. Encoded protein: CAIRPGLATDTQYF.

This clonotype was seen a few times. The rearrangement uses TRBV12-5 and TRBJ2-7; D uncertain. The CDR3 totals 15 residues. CDR1 and CDR2 from the germline V gene are LGHNT and FRNRAP. V dropped 4 bases and J dropped 0 bases, with 13 bases sitting between them. This chain's CDR3 is CASGSITGTSYEQYF. As DNA, the CDR3 is TGTGCTAGTGGTTCGATAACGGGTACCTCCTACGAGCAGTACTTC.

This clonotype was counted at least ten times. A junction end diverges from the germline sequence, so it may reflect a read error. The chain combines TRBV7-7 with TRBJ2-5; perhaps D is TRBD1 or TRBD2 (5 bases each). Looked up from germline, CDR1 is SSHAT and CDR2 is FNYEAQ (reference sequence). The CDR3 is made up of 16 amino acids. CDR3 sequence reads: CASSLAPGTEKETQYF. CDR3 bases: TGTGCTAGCAGCTTAGCACCCGGGACGGAGAAAGAGACCCAGTACTTC.

The table lists this clonotype with many counts. The chain employs TRBV6-5 and TRBJ2-7, with D perhaps TRBD1 (5 bases). CDR3 size: 14 residues. Trimming pared 3 bases from V and 2 bases from J, leaving 11 bases between. CDR1 is MNHEY, CDR2 SVGAGI, per germline. The CDR3 spells CASSYSQGTYEQYF. The DNA for the CDR3 is TGTGCCAGCAGTTATAGTCAGGGAACCTACGAGCAGTACTTC.

This clonotype was seen many times. The V gene is TRBV7-2, the J gene TRBJ2-1; 8 bases are shared with TRBD2. The length of the CDR3 is 14 residues. From germline, CDR1 is SGHTA and CDR2 FQGNSA. Unmatched junction bases numbered 6, after V lost 5 bases and J lost 6 bases. The CDR3 spells CASSPPGGANEQFF. For the CDR3, the DNA is TGTGCCAGCAGCCCCCCCGGGGGGGCCAATGAGCAGTTCTTC.

This clonotype occurred many times. The chain uses TRBV12-3 or TRBV12-4 and TRBJ1-5, with a tentative D call TRBD1 (5 bases). The CDR3 spans 12 residues. Trimming removed 6 bases from V and 4 bases from J, with 7 bases in between. The CDR3 DNA follows: TGTGCCAGCAGGGGGACGAATCAGCCCCAGCATTTT. It is translated as CASRGTNQPQHF.

This clonotype was seen ten or more times. This chain uses TRBV6-1 with TRBJ1-2; D might be TRBD1 (5 bases). CDR3 length equals 15 residues. Germline V gives CDR1 MNHNS, CDR2 SASEGT. V lost 7 bases to trimming and J lost 0 bases, with 15 bases between them. The CDR3 DNA reads as TGTGCCAGCACCGGCAAGACGGGACCTAACTATGGCTACACCTTC. Translating it yields CASTGKTGPNYGYTF.

This clonotype was counted at least ten times. V and J are TRBV7-3 and TRBJ1-1; D is undetermined. The V and J ends lost 3 bases and 4 bases respectively, with 9 bases between them. Germline V CDR1 and CDR2: SGHTA, FQGTGA. This CDR3 contains 13 residues. The CDR3 nucleotides read TGTGCCAGCAGCTTTACTCGGAGCACTGAAGCTTTCTTT. Encoded protein: CASSFTRSTEAFF. Full variable domain (missing parts from reference TRBV7-3 and TRBJ1-1): GAGVSQTPSNKVTEKGKYVELRCDPISGHTALYWYRQSLGQGPEFLIYFQGTGAADDSGLPNDRFFAVRPEGSVSTLKIQRTERGDSAVYLCASSFTRSTEAFFGQGTRLTVV.

In its sample, this clonotype was seen many times. The V and J genes are TRBV19 and TRBJ2-5; D remains ambiguous. CDR3 length: 15 amino acids. Trimming removed 0 bases from V and 5 bases from J, with 13 bases in between. CDR1 and CDR2 from the germline V gene are LNHDA and SQIVND (reference sequence). The CDR3 nucleotides read TGTGCCAGTAGTATAGATTCCAACCGGCGTGAGACCCAGTACTTC. This translates into CASSIDSNRRETQYF.

This clonotype was observed many times. The rearrangement uses TRBV1 and TRBJ2-3; the table's D call TRBD2 went unverified against the DNA. TRBV1 corresponds to a pseudogene. This CDR3 is 13 amino acids long. For the CDR3, the DNA is TGCACCTTCGGAGAGGGCCCGCCATTTCCGCAGTATTTT. This translates into CTFGEGPPFPQYF.

This clonotype showed up many times. The chain uses TRBV10-3 and TRBJ2-3, with D possibly matching TRBD2 (7 bases). Germline V gives CDR1 ENHRY, CDR2 SYGVKD. This CDR3 has 13 amino acids. V was trimmed by 4 bases and J by 4 bases, leaving 9 bases between them. This chain's CDR3 is CAISGEGADTQYF. The CDR3 nucleotides are TGTGCCATCAGTGGGGAGGGGGCAGATACGCAGTATTTT.

The chain uses TRBV27 and TRBJ2-7; TRBD2 might be the D (5 bases). Trimming took 5 bases from V and 0 from J, leaving 14 bases between them. Germline V gene data show CDR1 as MNHEY and CDR2 as SMNVEV (reference sequence). The CDR3 is 15 residues long. The CDR3 bases are TGTGCCAGCAGTCCCCCGGGGTGGAGCTCCTACGAGCAGTACTTC. Translated, it gives CASSPPGWSSYEQYF.

This clonotype showed up many times. The chain links TRBV30 to TRBJ1-5; D is perhaps TRBD1 (6 bases). The CDR3 length is 14 residues. The V gene lost 5 bases and the J gene lost 0 bases, with 11 bases spanning the gap. The germline V gene encodes CDR1 GTSNPN and CDR2 SVGIG (reference sequence). The CDR3 nucleotides are TGTGCCTGGTCCACAGGGAATAGCAATCAGCCCCAGCATTTT. Translation: CAWSTGNSNQPQHF.

This clonotype was seen ten or more times. The rearrangement uses TRBV10-3 and TRBJ2-5; a weak D match, TRBD2 (6 bases). Germline CDR1 and CDR2: ENHRY and SYGVKD. V was cut by 6 bases and J by 5 bases, with 19 bases left in between. This CDR3 spans 15 amino acids. CDR3 coding DNA: TGTGCCATCAGCTCCTCCCGGGGACTCTCGGAGACCCAGTACTTC. Translated, it gives CAISSSRGLSETQYF.

This clonotype was observed at least ten times. V gene TRBV6-4 combines with J gene TRBJ2-5; 7 nucleotides align to TRBD1. Germline assignment: CDR1 MRHNA and CDR2 SNTAGT. Trimming took 3 bases from V and 5 from J; bases not matched to a gene: 12. The CDR3 consists of 16 residues. The CDR3 loop reads CASSDRTGEGWETQYF. Here the CDR3 DNA reads TGTGCCAGCAGTGATCGTACAGGGGAAGGATGGGAGACCCAGTACTTC.

The table lists this clonotype with a count of one. With a much larger clone just one base away, this may be a read error. The chain links TRBV11-2 to TRBJ2-5; unclear D gene. In germline, CDR1 is SGHAT, CDR2 FQNNGV. The CDR3 loop spans 12 amino acids. V was trimmed by 0 bases and J by 5 bases, leaving 4 bases between them. CDR3 region: CASSLDTETQYF. The CDR3 DNA is TGTGCCAGCAGCTTAGACACGGAGACCCAGTACTTC.

This clonotype was recorded at least ten times. One junction end disagrees with the germline gene, perhaps due to a read error. This chain links TRBV19 with TRBJ2-3; D possibly matches TRBD1 or TRBD2 (5 bases each). Per germline, CDR1 LNHDA and CDR2 SQIVND (reference sequence). This CDR3 has 13 residues. CDR3 in amino acids: CASSRDLTNTQYF. CDR3 sequence (DNA): TGTGCCAGTAGTAGGGACCTCACAAATACGCAGTATTTT.

This clonotype was counted many times. CDR3 nucleotide sequence: TGTGCCAGCAGTGAGGCTAGCGGGATTTATGAGCAGTTCTTC. This translates into CASSEASGIYEQFF. The genes are TRBV2 and TRBJ2-1; 9 bases align to TRBD2. The CDR3 sequence is 14 residues long. Looked up from germline, CDR1 is SNHLY and CDR2 is FYNNEI. The J segment lost 8 bases and the V segment lost 3 bases, leaving 5 bases of the junction unmatched.

The chain recombines TRBV7-9 with TRBJ2-7, with 9 nucleotides matching TRBD1. This CDR3 contains 17 residues. With 0 bases clipped from V and 0 bases from J, the junction kept 6 bases outside the gene matches. Germline V gives CDR1 SEHNR, CDR2 FQNEAQ (reference sequence). This CDR3 reads CASSLARQGERSYEQYF. The DNA of the CDR3 is TGTGCCAGCAGCTTAGCTAGACAGGGGGAACGCTCCTACGAGCAGTACTTC.

Notes on this clonotype: Being one base from a much bigger clone, this may be a read error. V and J are TRBV5-6 and TRBJ1-2; unclear D gene. CDR3 length equals 13 residues. Germline V gives CDR1 SGHDT, CDR2 YYEEEE. The CDR3 region has the DNA TGTGCCAGCAGCTTGACAGTTAACTATGGCAACACCTTC. Translating gives CASSLTVNYGNTF.

Many counts were recorded for this clonotype. The rearrangement joins TRBV7-9 to TRBJ2-5; D is unclear. Germline loops: CDR1 SEHNR, CDR2 FQNEAQ (reference sequence). V shed 6 bases and J shed 4 bases, with 9 bases lying between them. This CDR3 region has 12 residues. The CDR3 loop is CASSLGRETQYF. DNA for the CDR3: TGTGCCAGCAGTCTCGGGCGAGAGACCCAGTACTTC.

V and J are TRBV3-1 and TRBJ2-7; 8 bases fit TRBD1. J gave up 6 bases and V 5 bases, and 6 bases lay outside the gene matches. Germline CDR1 LGHDT, CDR2 YNNKEL (reference sequence). The CDR3 totals 13 residues. The CDR3, as DNA: TGTGCCAGCAGCTGGGACAGGAACTGCGAGCAGTACTTC. Amino acids: CASSWDRNCEQYF.

This clonotype was detected many times. The chain uses TRBV20-1 and TRBJ2-3; TRBD2 matches at 8 bases. This CDR3 has 18 amino acids. V was pared by 6 bases and J by 0 bases, with 17 bases of the junction left unmatched. Germline CDR1 DFQATT, CDR2 SNEGSKA (reference sequence). The CDR3: CSATFTGGPLGSTDTQYF. In nucleotides, the CDR3 is TGCAGTGCCACTTTTACGGGGGGGCCTCTAGGAAGCACAGATACGCAGTATTTT.